This T cell receptor (beta chain) was documented in a study of blood T cell repertoires in COVID-19. Study-level information: Researchers got acute and convalescent COVID-19 samples from the United States, Italy and Spain.

Clones were read by immunoSEQ multiplex PCR, and TCRdb kept only the in-frame ones, dropping some. The sample includes around 450,000 clones, about nine tenths of them seen just once. The source material was PBMCs or T cells enriched from blood (not recorded which). The TCR sequence derives from a woman aged 18-29 years who had recovered from COVID-19.

The CDR3: CASSIAGGGPDYNEQFF. The CDR3 DNA sequence: TGTGCCAGTAGTATAGCGGGCGGGGGCCCGGACTACAATGAGCAGTTCTTC. The rearrangement links TRBV19 to TRBJ2-1; TRBD2 is a possible D gene (7 bases). The CDR3 spans 17 residues. Germline V gives CDR1 LNHDA, CDR2 SQIVND (reference sequence). V lost 1 base to trimming and J lost 3 bases, with 16 bases between them.